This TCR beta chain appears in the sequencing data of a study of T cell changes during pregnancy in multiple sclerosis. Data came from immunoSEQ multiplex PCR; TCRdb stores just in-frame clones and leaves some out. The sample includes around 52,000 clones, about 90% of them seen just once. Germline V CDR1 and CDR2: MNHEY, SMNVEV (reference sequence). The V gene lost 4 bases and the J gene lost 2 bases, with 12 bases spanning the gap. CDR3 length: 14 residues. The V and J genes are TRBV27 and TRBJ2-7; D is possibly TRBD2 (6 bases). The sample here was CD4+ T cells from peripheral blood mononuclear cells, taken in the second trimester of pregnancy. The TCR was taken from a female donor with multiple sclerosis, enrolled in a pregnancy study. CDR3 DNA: TGTGCCAGCAGTTCGCCGGGACTGCCCTACGAGCAGTACTTC. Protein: CASSSPGLPYEQYF.